Given below is one T cell receptor (beta chain) in context. This clone was detected a few times. Its antigen is not yet known. Base qualities are missing; no much larger clone stands one base away. The CDR3 runs 14 residues from the cysteine to the phenylalanine. Solely the CDR3 DNA is kept, with 42 bases framed from the first base. V loses 4 bases, J loses 4 bases, and the germline ends lie 13 bases apart. CDR1 and CDR2, per the germline V gene (reference sequence), are MNHEY and SMNVEV. This sample was taken from a study of blood T cell repertoires in COVID-19 (dated by TCRdb to 2020 to 2021). Some background on the complete study: Samples from collaborators originated in the United States, Italy and Spain and spanned both the acute and convalescent phases of COVID-19. The material from the prospective study consisted of cDNA or gDNA derived from T cells, B-cell-depleted T cells, or PBMCs. Subjects who had been exposed to COVID-19, were actively infected with it, or had recovered from it provided the deeply sampled blood TCRbeta repertoires that made up the dataset. The repertoires were released in a freely available public database meant as a resource for research on the immune response to SARS-CoV-2. The samples were drawn from the first 160 participants of the ongoing ImmuneRACE study and from 1,200 or so subjects provided by 6 global collaborators. Sample metadata almost always included a de-identified subject ID, COVID-19 status, age in years and sex. HLA class I and class II types, where available, came from metadata supplied by the sample provider rather than from assay-based typing.

TCRbeta CDR3 regions were amplified from genomic DNA using the immunoSEQ Assay, a bias-controlled multiplex PCR. In the original analysis: The number of nucleated cells in each sample was estimated from the amplification of reference gene primers within the assay. Sequence reads were collapsed and filtered to measure the absolute abundance of every unique TCRbeta CDR3 rearrangement. For each sample, productive Simpson clonality was calculated by taking the square root of Simpson's diversity index across productive rearrangements. Held by TCRdb, this immuneACCESS table contains in-frame sequences only and omits some clones. Under half of the omission traces to an unresolved V gene where checked; the cause of the rest is unknown. The V and J calls and clone size come from that table; D and trimming were worked out from the DNA. For this sample there are over 40,000 clones; approximately 92% appear just once. The top ten clonotypes cover around 12% of the sample.

Collaborating institutions collected whole blood in K2EDTA tubes following their own protocols. For TCRbeta analysis, collaborators shipped samples as frozen whole blood, isolated PBMCs, or DNA extracted from either of those sample types. What the authors observed across the whole study: The quantity of clinical and demographic metadata differed by source and by participant and was supplied without curation.

The sequencing sample was made of peripheral blood. The sequence derives from a human donor in a cohort sampled during active COVID-19. This receptor chain uses TRBV27 and TRBJ2-5, with TRBD2 perhaps the D gene, on 6 matching bases. DNA sequence: TGTGCCAGCAGTTCTTCCGGGAGAGGAGAGACCCAGTACTTC. It specifies CASSSSGRGETQYF.